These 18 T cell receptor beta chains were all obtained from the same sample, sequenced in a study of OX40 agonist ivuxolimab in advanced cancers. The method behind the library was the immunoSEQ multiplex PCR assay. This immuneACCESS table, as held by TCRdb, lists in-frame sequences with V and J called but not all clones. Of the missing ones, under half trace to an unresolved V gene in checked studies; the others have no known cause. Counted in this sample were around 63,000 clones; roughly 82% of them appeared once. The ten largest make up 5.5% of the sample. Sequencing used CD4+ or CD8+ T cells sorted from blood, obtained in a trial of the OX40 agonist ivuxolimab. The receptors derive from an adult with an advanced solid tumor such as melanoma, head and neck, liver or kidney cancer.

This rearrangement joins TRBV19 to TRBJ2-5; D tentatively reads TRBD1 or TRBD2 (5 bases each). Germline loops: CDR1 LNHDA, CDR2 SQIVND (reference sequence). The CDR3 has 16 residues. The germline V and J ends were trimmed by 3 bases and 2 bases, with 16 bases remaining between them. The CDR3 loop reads CASSMEPPGRQETQYF. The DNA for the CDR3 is TGTGCCAGTAGTATGGAGCCACCGGGACGTCAAGAGACCCAGTACTTC.

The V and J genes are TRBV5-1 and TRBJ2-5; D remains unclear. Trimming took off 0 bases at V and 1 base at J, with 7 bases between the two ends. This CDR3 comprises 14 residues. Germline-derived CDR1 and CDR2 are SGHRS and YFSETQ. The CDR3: CASSLGHSQETQYF. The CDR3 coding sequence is TGCGCCAGCAGCTTGGGACACTCCCAAGAGACCCAGTACTTC.

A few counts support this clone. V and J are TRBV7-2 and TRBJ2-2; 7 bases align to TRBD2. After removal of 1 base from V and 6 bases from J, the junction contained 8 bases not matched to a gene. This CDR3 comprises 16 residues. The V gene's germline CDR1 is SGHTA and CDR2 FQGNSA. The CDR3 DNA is TGTGCCAGCAGCTTAGTGGGGGGAGGGGCCTCCGGGGAGCTGTTTTTT. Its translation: CASSLVGGGASGELFF.

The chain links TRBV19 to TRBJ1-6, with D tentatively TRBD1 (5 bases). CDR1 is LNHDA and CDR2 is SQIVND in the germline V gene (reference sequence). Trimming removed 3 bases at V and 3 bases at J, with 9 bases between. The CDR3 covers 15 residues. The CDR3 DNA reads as TGTGCCAGTAGTATTCAGGGCGGCTATAATTCACCCCTCCACTTT. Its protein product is CASSIQGGYNSPLHF.

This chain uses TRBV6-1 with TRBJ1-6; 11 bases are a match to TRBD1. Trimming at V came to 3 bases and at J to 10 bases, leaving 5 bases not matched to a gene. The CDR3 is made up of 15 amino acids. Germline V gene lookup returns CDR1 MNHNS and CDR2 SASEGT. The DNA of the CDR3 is TGTGCCAGCAGTGATGAGGGACAGGGGGACTCACCCCTCCACTTT. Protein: CASSDEGQGDSPLHF.

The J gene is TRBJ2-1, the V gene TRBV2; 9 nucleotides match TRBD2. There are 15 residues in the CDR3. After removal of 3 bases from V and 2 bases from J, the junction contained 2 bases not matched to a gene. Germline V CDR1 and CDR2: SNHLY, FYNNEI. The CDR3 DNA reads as TGTGCCAGCAGTGAGCGGACTAGCGCCTACAATGAGCAGTTCTTC. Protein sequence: CASSERTSAYNEQFF.

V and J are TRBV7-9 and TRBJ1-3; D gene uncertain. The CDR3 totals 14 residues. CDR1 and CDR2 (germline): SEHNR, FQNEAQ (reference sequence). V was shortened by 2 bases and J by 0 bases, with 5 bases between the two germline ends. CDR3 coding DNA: TGTGCCAGCAGCTTAATAGTCTCTGGAAACACCATATATTTT. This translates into CASSLIVSGNTIYF. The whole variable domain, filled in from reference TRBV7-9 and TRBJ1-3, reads DTGVSQNPRHKITKRGQNVTFRCDPISEHNRLYWYRQTLGQGPEFLTYFQNEAQLEKSRLLSDRFSAERPKGSFSTLEIQRTEQGDSAMYLCASSLIVSGNTIYFGEGSWLTVV.

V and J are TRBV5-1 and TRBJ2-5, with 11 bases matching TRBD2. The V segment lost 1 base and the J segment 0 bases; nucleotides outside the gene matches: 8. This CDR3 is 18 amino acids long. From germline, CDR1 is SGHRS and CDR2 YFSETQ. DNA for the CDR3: TGCGCCAGCAGCTTGCAGGGACTAGCGGACTATTACCAAGAGACCCAGTACTTC. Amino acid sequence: CASSLQGLADYYQETQYF.

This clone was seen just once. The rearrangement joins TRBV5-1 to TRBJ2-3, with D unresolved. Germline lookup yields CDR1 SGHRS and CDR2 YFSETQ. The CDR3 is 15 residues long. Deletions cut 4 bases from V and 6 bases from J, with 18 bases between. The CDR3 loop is CASSPRTIPRDTQYF. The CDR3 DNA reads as TGCGCCAGCAGCCCACGGACCATTCCCAGGGATACGCAGTATTTT.

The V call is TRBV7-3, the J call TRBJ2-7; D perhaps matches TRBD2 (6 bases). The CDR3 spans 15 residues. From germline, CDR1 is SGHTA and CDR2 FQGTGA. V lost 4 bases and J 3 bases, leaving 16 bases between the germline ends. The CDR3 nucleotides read TGTGCCAGCAGCTACGGGCCCTCCGGGGGCTACGAGCAGTACTTC. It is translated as CASSYGPSGGYEQYF.

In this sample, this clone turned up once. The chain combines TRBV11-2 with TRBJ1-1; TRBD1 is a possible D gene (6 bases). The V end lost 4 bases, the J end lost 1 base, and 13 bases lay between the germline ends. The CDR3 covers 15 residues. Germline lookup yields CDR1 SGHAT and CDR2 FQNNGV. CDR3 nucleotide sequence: TGTGCCAGCAGCTCAATAGGGGGAAGGAACACTGAAGCTTTCTTT. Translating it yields CASSSIGGRNTEAFF.

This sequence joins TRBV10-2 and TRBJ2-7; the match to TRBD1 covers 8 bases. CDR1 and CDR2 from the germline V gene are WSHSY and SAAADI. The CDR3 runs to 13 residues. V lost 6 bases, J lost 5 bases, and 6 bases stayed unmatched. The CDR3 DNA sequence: TGCGCCAGCAGGCAGGGGGCGCCCGACGAGCAGTACGTC. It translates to CASRQGAPDEQYV.

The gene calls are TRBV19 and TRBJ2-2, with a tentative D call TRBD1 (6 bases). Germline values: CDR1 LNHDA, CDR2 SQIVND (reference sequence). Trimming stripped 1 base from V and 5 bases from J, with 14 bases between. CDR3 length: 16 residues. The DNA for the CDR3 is TGTGCCAGTAGTATAGGGGACAAGGTGGTAACCGGGGAGCTGTTTTTT. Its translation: CASSIGDKVVTGELFF.

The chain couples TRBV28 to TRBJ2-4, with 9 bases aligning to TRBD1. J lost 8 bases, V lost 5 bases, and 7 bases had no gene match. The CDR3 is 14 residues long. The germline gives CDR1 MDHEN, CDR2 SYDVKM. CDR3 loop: CASSLTGGAYIQYF. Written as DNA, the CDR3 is TGTGCCAGCAGTCTAACAGGGGGCGCGTACATTCAGTACTTC.

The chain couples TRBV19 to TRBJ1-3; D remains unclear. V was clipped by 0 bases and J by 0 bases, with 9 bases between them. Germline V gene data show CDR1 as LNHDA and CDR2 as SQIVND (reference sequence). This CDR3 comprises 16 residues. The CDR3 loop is CASSIDRRSSGNTIYF. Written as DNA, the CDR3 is TGTGCCAGTAGTATAGACCGGCGTAGCTCTGGAAACACCATATATTTT.

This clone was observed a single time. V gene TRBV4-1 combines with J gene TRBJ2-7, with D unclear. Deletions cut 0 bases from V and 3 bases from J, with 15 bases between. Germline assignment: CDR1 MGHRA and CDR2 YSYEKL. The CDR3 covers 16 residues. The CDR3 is CASSQDRAKGNYEQYF. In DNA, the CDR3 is TGCGCCAGCAGCCAAGATAGGGCCAAAGGAAACTACGAGCAGTACTTC.

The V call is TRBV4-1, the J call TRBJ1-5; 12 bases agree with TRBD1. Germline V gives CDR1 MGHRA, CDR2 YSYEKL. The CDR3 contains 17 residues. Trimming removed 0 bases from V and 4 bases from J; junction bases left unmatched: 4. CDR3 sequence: CASSQEGQGAVNQPQHF. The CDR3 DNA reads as TGCGCCAGCAGCCAAGAGGGACAGGGGGCAGTAAATCAGCCCCAGCATTTT.

The CDR3 loop is CASSRTGTATNEKLFF. CDR3 sequence (DNA): TGTGCCAGCAGCCGAACAGGGACTGCAACTAATGAAAAACTGTTTTTT. The chain employs TRBV11-2 and TRBJ1-4, with D possibly matching TRBD1 (6 bases). Trimming removed 5 bases at V and 0 bases at J, with 13 bases between. Germline V gene lookup returns CDR1 SGHAT and CDR2 FQNNGV. The length of the CDR3 is 16 residues.